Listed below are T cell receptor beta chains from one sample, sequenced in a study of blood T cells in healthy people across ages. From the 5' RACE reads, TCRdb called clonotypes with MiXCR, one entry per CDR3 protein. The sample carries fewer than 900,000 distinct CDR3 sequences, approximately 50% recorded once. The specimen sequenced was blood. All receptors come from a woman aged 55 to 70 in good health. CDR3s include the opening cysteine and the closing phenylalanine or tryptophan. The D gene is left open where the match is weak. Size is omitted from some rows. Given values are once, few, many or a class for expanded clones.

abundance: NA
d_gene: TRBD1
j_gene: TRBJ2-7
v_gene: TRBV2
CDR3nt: TGTGCCAGCCTACAAGGGACGGGGACAGGGGCTGGCGAGCAGTACTTC
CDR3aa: CASLQGTGTGAGEQYF

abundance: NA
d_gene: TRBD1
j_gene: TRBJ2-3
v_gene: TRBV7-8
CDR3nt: TGTGCCAGCAGCTTAGGAGACCGGGACAGGGGCACAGATACGCAGTATTTT
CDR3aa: CASSLGDRDRGTDTQYF

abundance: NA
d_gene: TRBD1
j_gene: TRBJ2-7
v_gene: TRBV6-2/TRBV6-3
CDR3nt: TGTGCCAGCAGTTATCGATTGGACAGGGCAATCTACGAGCAGTACTTC
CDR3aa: CASSYRLDRAIYEQYF

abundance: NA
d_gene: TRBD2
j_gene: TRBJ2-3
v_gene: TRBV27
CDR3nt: TGTGCCAGCAGTGCGATACTAGCGGGAGGCACAGATACGCAGTATTTT
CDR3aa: CASSAILAGGTDTQYF

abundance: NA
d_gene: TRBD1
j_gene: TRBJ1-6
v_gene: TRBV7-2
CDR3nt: TGTGCCAGCATCTCAGGGACAGCCGGGTCGGCCCTCCACTTT
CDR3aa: CASISGTAGSALHF

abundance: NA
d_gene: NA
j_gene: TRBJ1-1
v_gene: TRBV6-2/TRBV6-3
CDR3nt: TGTGCCAGCAGTTACCGGGCCACATTTCAAGGATGGGACACTGAAGCTTTCTTT
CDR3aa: CASSYRATFQGWDTEAFF

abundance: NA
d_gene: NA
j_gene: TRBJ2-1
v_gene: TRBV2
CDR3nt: TGTGCCAGCAGTGACAATGGAGTGAGGGAGCAGTTCTTC
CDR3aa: CASSDNGVREQFF

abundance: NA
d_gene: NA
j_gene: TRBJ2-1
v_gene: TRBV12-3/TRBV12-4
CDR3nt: TGTGCCAGCACCCAACAAACAAGCTCCTACAATGAGCAGTTCTTC
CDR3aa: CASTQQTSSYNEQFF

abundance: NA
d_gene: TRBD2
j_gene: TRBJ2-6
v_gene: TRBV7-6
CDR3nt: TGTGCCAACAGCGGGGTTCCGTCCTCTGGGGCCAACGTCCTGACTTTC
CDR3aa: CANSGVPSSGANVLTF

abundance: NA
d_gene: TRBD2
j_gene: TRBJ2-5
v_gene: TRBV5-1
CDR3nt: TGCGCCAGCAGCACCGGACTAGCGGGAGTCCAAGAGACCCAGTACTTC
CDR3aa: CASSTGLAGVQETQYF

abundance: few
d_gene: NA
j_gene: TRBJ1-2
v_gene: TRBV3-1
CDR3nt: TGTGCCAGCAGCCTCCGGGACGGTGATTCTGGCTACACCTTC
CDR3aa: CASSLRDGDSGYTF

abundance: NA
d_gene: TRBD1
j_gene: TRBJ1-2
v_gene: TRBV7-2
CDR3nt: TGTGCCAGCAGCTTAGTAGGGGGACAGAAAGTCAGCTATGGCTACACCTTC
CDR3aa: CASSLVGGQKVSYGYTF

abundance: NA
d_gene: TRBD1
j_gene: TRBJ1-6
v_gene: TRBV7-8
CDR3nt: TGTGCCAGCATCCCCTACAGGGGATATAATTCACCCCTCCACTTT
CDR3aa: CASIPYRGYNSPLHF

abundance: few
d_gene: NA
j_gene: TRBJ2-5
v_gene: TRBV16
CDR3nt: TGTGCCAGCAGCCAAAGGGCAGTTTTGTACAATGAGCAGTACTTC
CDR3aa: CASSQRAVLYNEQYF

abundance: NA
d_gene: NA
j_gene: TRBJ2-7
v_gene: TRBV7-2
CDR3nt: TGTGCCAGCAGCTTAGGGGCGGTCTCCTACGAGCAGTACTTC
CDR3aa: CASSLGAVSYEQYF

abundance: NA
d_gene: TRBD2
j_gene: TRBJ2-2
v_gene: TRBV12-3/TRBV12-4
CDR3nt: TGTGCCAGCAACGGGGGGAAGAACACCGGGGAGCTGTTTTTT
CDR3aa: CASNGGKNTGELFF

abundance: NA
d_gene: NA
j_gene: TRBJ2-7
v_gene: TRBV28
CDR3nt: TGTGCCAGCAGTCAGGGGTGGGGATTTCCTCGTATCTCCTACGGGCAGTACTTC
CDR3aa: CASSQGWGFPRISYGQYF

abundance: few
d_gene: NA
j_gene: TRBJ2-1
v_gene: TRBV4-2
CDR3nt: TGTGCCAGCAGCCCCAGTGGAGCGGGCTCCTACAATGAGCAGTTCTTC
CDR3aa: CASSPSGAGSYNEQFF

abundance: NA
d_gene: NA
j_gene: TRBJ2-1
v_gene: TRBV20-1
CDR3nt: TGCAGTGCTAGAGATTGGCTAGGGGGACCGAGCTCCTACAATGAGCAGTTCTTC
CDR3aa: CSARDWLGGPSSYNEQFF

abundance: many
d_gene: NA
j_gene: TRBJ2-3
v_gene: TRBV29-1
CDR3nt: TGCAGCGTTGTAAGGGTCACAGATACGCAGTATTTT
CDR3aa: CSVVRVTDTQYF

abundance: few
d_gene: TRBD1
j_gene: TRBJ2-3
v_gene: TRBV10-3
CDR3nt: TGTGCCATCAGTGAGAGACAGGGGGGGGGAACAGATACGCAGTATTTT
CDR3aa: CAISERQGGGTDTQYF

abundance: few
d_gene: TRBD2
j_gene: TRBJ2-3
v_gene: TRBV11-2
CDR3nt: TGTGCCAGTAGGGAGGGAGATACGCAGTATTTT
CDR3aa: CASREGDTQYF

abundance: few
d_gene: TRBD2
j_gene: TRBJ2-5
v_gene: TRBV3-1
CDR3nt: TGTGCCAGCAGCCAAGATCCCGGTGGGGGGGGGACCCAGTACTTC
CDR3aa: CASSQDPGGGGTQYF